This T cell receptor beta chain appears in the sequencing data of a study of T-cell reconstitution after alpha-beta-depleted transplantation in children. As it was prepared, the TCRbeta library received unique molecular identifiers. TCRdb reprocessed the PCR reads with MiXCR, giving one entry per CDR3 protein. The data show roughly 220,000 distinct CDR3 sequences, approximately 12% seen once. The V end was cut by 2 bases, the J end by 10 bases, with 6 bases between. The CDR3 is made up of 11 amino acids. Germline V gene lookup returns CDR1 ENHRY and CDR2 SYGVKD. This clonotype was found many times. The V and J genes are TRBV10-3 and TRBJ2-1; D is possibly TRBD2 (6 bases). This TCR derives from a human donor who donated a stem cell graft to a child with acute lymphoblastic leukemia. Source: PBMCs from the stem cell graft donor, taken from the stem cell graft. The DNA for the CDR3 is TGTGCCATCAGTGAGGGGAGGGAGCAGTTCTTC. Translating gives CAISEGREQFF.